These 29 T cell receptor beta chains originate from one sample sequenced in a study of blood T cell repertoires in COVID-19. Data came from immunoSEQ multiplex PCR; TCRdb stores just in-frame clones and leaves some out. The sample records about 130,000 clones, 86% being singletons. Sequencing was carried out using PBMCs or T cells enriched from blood (not recorded which). These receptor sequences come from a man in his forties or fifties who had recovered from COVID-19.

The V gene is TRBV28, the J gene TRBJ1-1; perhaps TRBD1 as D (6 bases). This CDR3 is 14 amino acids long. The germline gives CDR1 MDHEN, CDR2 SYDVKM. Trimming stripped 4 bases from V and 10 bases from J, with 19 bases between. Here the CDR3 reads CASSSHGQLRAAFF. CDR3 nucleotide sequence: TGTGCCAGCAGTTCGCACGGACAGCTAAGGGCAGCTTTCTTT.

The chain carries TRBV18 and TRBJ2-3; D might be TRBD2 (5 bases). CDR3 length: 15 amino acids. Per the germline V gene, CDR1 is KGHSH and CDR2 is LQKENI. The V end was cut by 6 bases, the J end by 0 bases, with 13 bases between. The chain's CDR3 is CASSYLLGSTDTQYF. CDR3 coding DNA: TGTGCCAGCTCGTACCTACTAGGTAGCACAGATACGCAGTATTTT.

Note on this clone: One end of the junction fails to match germline, which may point to a read error. At the DNA level, this CDR3 is encoded by other sequences in the same sample as well. The CDR3 region has the DNA TGTGCCAGTAGTTCACCGCGGGGGGGCCGAACTAATGAAAAACTGTTTTTT. This gives the protein CASSSPRGGRTNEKLFF. The chain employs TRBV28 and TRBJ1-4, with a weak D call TRBD1 (6 bases). Germline V lookup: CDR1 MDHEN, CDR2 SYDVKM. This CDR3 has 17 amino acids. The full variable domain, in which reference TRBV28 and TRBJ1-4 provide the parts outside the CDR3, is DVKVTQSSRYLVKRTGEKVFLECVQDMDHENMFWYRQDPGLGLRLIYFSYDVKMKEKGDIPEGYSVSREKKERFSLILESASTNQTSMYLCASSSPRGGRTNEKLFFGSGTQLSVL.

J is TRBJ1-1 and V is TRBV10-3; a weak D match, TRBD1 (6 bases). Germline-derived CDR1 and CDR2 are ENHRY and SYGVKD. The CDR3 extends over 13 amino acids. V dropped 5 bases and J dropped 3 bases, with 10 bases sitting between them. The CDR3 region is CAISPQGYTEAFF. DNA for the CDR3: TGTGCCATCAGTCCACAGGGATACACTGAAGCTTTCTTT.

The chain recombines TRBV27 with TRBJ2-1; 10 nucleotides match TRBD1. CDR1 and CDR2 (germline): MNHEY, SMNVEV (reference sequence). After removal of 6 bases from V and 7 bases from J, the junction contained 9 bases not matched to a gene. This CDR3 region has 15 residues. The CDR3 DNA reads as TGTGCCAGCAGCCGCCGGGACAGGGGTTCGAATGAGCAGTTCTTC. This encodes CASSRRDRGSNEQFF.

This clone was seen only a few times. One end of the junction is discordant with germline, which a read error may explain. The chain has TRBV4-3 and TRBJ2-1, with D possibly matching TRBD2 (6 bases). CDR3 length equals 13 residues. Germline loops: CDR1 LGHNA, CDR2 YSLEER. Written as DNA, the CDR3 is TGCGCCAGCAGCCAAGTAACGGGACTGGGCTTGATCTTC. Translated: CASSQVTGLGLIF.

The chain has TRBV29-1 and TRBJ2-5; TRBD1 might be the D (5 bases). Per the germline V gene, CDR1 is SQVTM and CDR2 is ANQGSEA. This CDR3 region has 13 residues. V was shortened by 8 bases and J by 2 bases, with 15 bases between the two germline ends. CDR3 sequence reads: CSSLQALQETQYF. The CDR3 nucleotides read TGCAGCTCCCTACAGGCCCTACAAGAGACCCAGTACTTC.

The V and J genes are TRBV5-4 and TRBJ1-5; 7 bases fit TRBD1. Germline loops: CDR1 SGHNT, CDR2 YYREEE (reference sequence). Germline trimming cut 4 bases from V and 7 bases from J; bases unmatched to any gene: 11. The length of the CDR3 is 15 residues. The chain's CDR3 is CASSRDREIGQPQHF. DNA for the CDR3: TGTGCCAGCAGCAGAGACAGGGAGATAGGGCAGCCCCAGCATTTT.

The genes are TRBV14 and TRBJ2-5, with 13 bases fitting TRBD2. Germline V gene lookup returns CDR1 SGHDN and CDR2 FVKESK. V shed 6 bases and J 1 base; nucleotides not matched to a gene: 11. The CDR3 spans 18 residues. The CDR3 is CASSQPTSGRYLQETQYF. In DNA form, the CDR3 reads TGTGCCAGCAGTCAACCGACTAGCGGGAGGTACCTCCAAGAGACCCAGTACTTC.

This clone came up a few times. The gene calls are TRBV9 and TRBJ2-7; D gene unclear. The CDR3 is 15 residues long. Germline V gene lookup returns CDR1 SGDLS and CDR2 YYNGEE. V was cut by 0 bases and J by 5 bases, with 15 bases left in between. Here the CDR3 reads CASSVAGRGNDEQYF. For the CDR3, the DNA is TGTGCCAGCAGCGTAGCCGGCAGAGGTAACGACGAGCAGTACTTC. Looking up the rest from reference TRBV9 and TRBJ2-7 gives the full variable domain: DSGVTQTPKHLITATGQRVTLRCSPRSGDLSVYWYQQSLDQGLQFLIQYYNGEERAKGNILERFSAQQFPDLHSELNLSSLELGDSALYFCASSVAGRGNDEQYFGPGTRLTVT.

J is TRBJ2-1 and V is TRBV21-1; the table's D call, TRBD2, was not checked against the DNA. TRBV21-1 is flagged as a pseudogene. This CDR3 comprises 17 residues. DNA for the CDR3: TGTGCCAGCAGCAAAGCGCTCGGGGTTAGCTCCTACAATGAGCAGTTCTTC. This gives the protein CASSKALGVSSYNEQFF.

The chain recombines TRBV2 with TRBJ1-2; D unresolved. The CDR3 loop spans 14 amino acids. Germline CDR1 and CDR2: SNHLY and FYNNEI. The germline V and J ends were trimmed by 1 base and 7 bases, with 13 bases remaining between them. For the CDR3, the DNA is TGTGCCAGCAGTGAAGGGAGGGAGTTAAGTGGCTACACCTTC. It codes for CASSEGRELSGYTF.

The chain links TRBV6-5 to TRBJ1-2; D ambiguous. This CDR3 contains 15 residues. Germline values: CDR1 MNHEY, CDR2 SVGAGI. Trimming took off 5 bases at V and 2 bases at J, with 15 bases between the two ends. DNA of the CDR3: TGTGCCAGCAGTCCCACATCGACACGGAACTATGGCTACACCTTC. It codes for CASSPTSTRNYGYTF.

This rearrangement joins TRBV5-6 to TRBJ2-7, with 8 bases lining up with TRBD1. Germline V lookup: CDR1 SGHDT, CDR2 YYEEEE. This CDR3 spans 16 amino acids. V shed 4 bases and J 7 bases; nucleotides not matched to a gene: 16. In DNA, the CDR3 is TGTGCCAGCAGCCGGGGACAGGTGAACCGCGCTGGTGAGCAGTACTTC. Its translation is CASSRGQVNRAGEQYF. Supplemented by reference TRBV5-6 and TRBJ2-7, the full variable domain reads DAGVTQSPTHLIKTRGQQVTLRCSPKSGHDTVSWYQQALGQGPQFIFQYYEEEERQRGNFPDRFSGHQFPNYSSELNVNALLLGDSALYLCASSRGQVNRAGEQYFGPGTRLTVT.

This chain links TRBV24-1 with TRBJ2-7; a weak D match, TRBD2 (6 bases). Trimming took off 3 bases at V and 7 bases at J, with 9 bases between the two ends. The CDR3 loop spans 12 amino acids. The germline V gene encodes CDR1 KGHDR and CDR2 SFDVKD. CDR3: CATSDGGLEQYF. The CDR3 DNA is TGTGCCACCAGTGATGGGGGACTTGAGCAGTACTTC.

The DNA of the CDR3 is TGTGCCAGCAGCTGGACAGGGGGTAACTACGAGCAGTACTTC. This translates into CASSWTGGNYEQYF. The chain carries TRBV11-1 and TRBJ2-7, with 10 bases identical to TRBD1. The V gene end was trimmed by 4 bases and the J gene end by 3 bases; junction bases not matched to a gene: 3. The CDR3 has 14 residues. Germline lookup yields CDR1 SGHAT and CDR2 FQDESV (reference sequence).

This sequence joins TRBV27 and TRBJ2-7; 7 nucleotides align to TRBD1. Germline V gene lookup returns CDR1 MNHEY and CDR2 SMNVEV (reference sequence). Trimming cost V 0 bases and J 5 bases; bases outside gene matches: 4. This CDR3 has 14 residues. CDR3 residues: CASSLSTGRHEQYF. In nucleotides, the CDR3 is TGTGCCAGCAGTTTATCGACAGGGCGACACGAGCAGTACTTC.

The sample holds a few counts of this clone. The J gene is TRBJ2-4, the V gene TRBV5-4; D ambiguous. V shed 3 bases and J shed 5 bases, with 15 bases lying between them. CDR3 length: 15 amino acids. Germline V gene data show CDR1 as SGHNT and CDR2 as YYREEE (reference sequence). CDR3 residues: CASSSSTSLQNIQYF. DNA for the CDR3: TGTGCCAGCAGCTCCTCAACCTCACTCCAAAACATTCAGTACTTC.

CDR3 sequence: CASSVDQASRNEQYF. The CDR3 DNA is TGTGCCAGCAGCGTCGACCAGGCCTCCCGCAACGAGCAGTACTTC. The chain links TRBV9 to TRBJ2-7; D is unclear. This CDR3 contains 15 residues. V was cut by 2 bases and J by 5 bases, with 17 bases left in between. The germline gives CDR1 SGDLS, CDR2 YYNGEE.

This clone has only one observation. The chain joins TRBV28 to TRBJ2-1, with 10 bases identical to TRBD1. CDR1 is MDHEN, CDR2 SYDVKM, per germline. The CDR3 runs 19 residues. Trimming cost V 7 bases and J 3 bases; bases outside gene matches: 18. CDR3 bases: TGTGCCAGCATCCCGGGACAGGGGAAGCGGGGGATTCTCTACAATGAGCAGTTCTTC. This gives the protein CASIPGQGKRGILYNEQFF.

J is TRBJ1-5 and V is TRBV19; no definite D call. The V and J ends lost 2 bases and 0 bases respectively, with 11 bases between them. The germline CDR1 and CDR2 sequences are LNHDA and SQIVND (reference sequence). This CDR3 comprises 16 residues. CDR3 protein: CASSIRRPSSNQPQHF. The CDR3 DNA reads as TGTGCCAGTAGTATACGGAGGCCAAGTAGCAATCAGCCCCAGCATTTT. The entire variable domain, with the rest obtained from reference TRBV19 and TRBJ1-5, is as follows: DGGITQSPKYLFRKEGQNVTLSCEQNLNHDAMYWYRQDPGQGLRLIYYSQIVNDFQKGDIAEGYSVSREKKESFPLTVTSAQKNPTAFYLCASSIRRPSSNQPQHFGDGTRLSIL.

The rearrangement links TRBV13 to TRBJ1-6; tentative D call: TRBD1 (5 bases). The V gene's germline CDR1 is PRHDT and CDR2 FYEKMQ (reference sequence). The CDR3 runs 13 residues. V shed 5 bases and J shed 9 bases, with 11 bases lying between them. DNA for the CDR3: TGTGCCAGCAGCCCTGGACAAGCTTCACCCCTCCACTTT. Its protein product is CASSPGQASPLHF.

The chain is built from TRBV5-1 and TRBJ2-3, with 7 bases fitting TRBD1. The J segment lost 2 bases and the V segment lost 3 bases, leaving 9 bases of the junction unmatched. The CDR3 sequence is 16 residues long. The V gene's germline CDR1 is SGHRS and CDR2 YFSETQ. The CDR3 here is CASSSTGRSTTDTQYF. In DNA, the CDR3 is TGCGCCAGCAGCTCGACAGGGCGCTCCACCACAGATACGCAGTATTTT.

This clone has just one count. The V call is TRBV7-2, the J call TRBJ2-7; D is unresolved. Trimming left V 6 bases short and J 1 base short, with 10 bases between. The CDR3 contains 13 residues. Germline V gives CDR1 SGHTA, CDR2 FQGNSA. The CDR3 reads CASRMTASYEQYF. The CDR3 DNA sequence: TGTGCCAGCAGGATGACTGCTTCCTACGAGCAGTACTTC.

The chain employs TRBV2 and TRBJ2-3; D gene unclear. CDR3 length equals 15 residues. The V gene lost 1 base and the J gene lost 1 base, with 9 bases spanning the gap. Germline CDR1 is SNHLY and CDR2 is FYNNEI. The CDR3 DNA is TGTGCCAGCAGTGAAGGGCTAGTGGGCACAGATACGCAGTATTTT. Amino acids: CASSEGLVGTDTQYF.

The J gene is TRBJ1-5, the V gene TRBV30; TRBD1 aligns across 9 bases. V shed 3 bases, J shed 2 bases, and the junction held 8 bases outside the gene matches. Germline assignment: CDR1 GTSNPN and CDR2 SVGIG (reference sequence). The CDR3 covers 16 residues. The CDR3 bases are TGTGCCTGGAGGGCCCTTGACAGGGGGGGCAATCAGCCCCAGCATTTT. Amino acid sequence: CAWRALDRGGNQPQHF.

The V gene is TRBV3-1 (or the pseudogene TRBV3-2), the J gene TRBJ2-7; 8 bases agree with TRBD1. This CDR3 is built from 14 residues. Germline CDR1 is LGHDT and CDR2 is YNNKEL (reference sequence). Trimming cost V 4 bases and J 5 bases; bases outside gene matches: 7. Here the CDR3 DNA reads TGTGCCAGCAGCCGACGGACAGGGATCCACGAGCAGTACTTC. Translated, it gives CASSRRTGIHEQYF.

V usage is TRBV28 and J usage is TRBJ1-1, with 10 nucleotides matching TRBD1. Germline V lookup: CDR1 MDHEN, CDR2 SYDVKM. CDR3 length: 15 residues. V dropped 5 bases and J dropped 4; count of bases not matched to a gene: 7. CDR3 coding DNA: TGTGCCAGCAGTCCCACGGGACAGGGGACCACTGAAGCTTTCTTT. This sequence encodes CASSPTGQGTTEAFF.

CDR3 sequence reads: CASSSGQGSETQYF. The CDR3 nucleotides read TGCGCCAGCAGCTCAGGACAGGGGTCGGAGACCCAGTACTTC. The V and J genes are TRBV5-1 and TRBJ2-5; 9 bases fit TRBD1. This CDR3 region has 14 residues. The V gene end was trimmed by 3 bases and the J gene end by 5 bases; junction bases not matched to a gene: 5. Germline CDR1 is SGHRS and CDR2 is YFSETQ.